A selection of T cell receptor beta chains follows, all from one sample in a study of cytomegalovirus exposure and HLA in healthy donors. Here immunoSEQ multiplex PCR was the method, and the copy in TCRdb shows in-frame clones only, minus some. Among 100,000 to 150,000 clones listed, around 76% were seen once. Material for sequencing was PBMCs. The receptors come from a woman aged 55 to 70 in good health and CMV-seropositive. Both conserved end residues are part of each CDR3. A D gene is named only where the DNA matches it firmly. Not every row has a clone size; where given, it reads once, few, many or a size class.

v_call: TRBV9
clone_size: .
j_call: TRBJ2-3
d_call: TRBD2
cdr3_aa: CASSVSSGSTDTQYF
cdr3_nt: TGTGCCAGCAGCGTTTCTAGCGGGTCCACAGATACGCAGTATTTT

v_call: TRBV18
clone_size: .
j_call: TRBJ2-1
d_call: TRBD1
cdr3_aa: CASSPRTGSYNEQFF
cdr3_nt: TGTGCCAGCTCACCGAGGACAGGTTCCTACAATGAGCAGTTCTTC

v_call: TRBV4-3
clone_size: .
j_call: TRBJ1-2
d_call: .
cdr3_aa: CASSQSPQANYGYTF
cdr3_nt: TGCGCCAGCAGCCAATCCCCACAGGCTAACTATGGCTACACCTTC

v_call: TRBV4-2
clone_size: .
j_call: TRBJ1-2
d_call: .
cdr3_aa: CASSPAEGSGGYTF
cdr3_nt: TGTGCCAGCAGCCCTGCGGAGGGCTCGGGTGGCTACACCTTC

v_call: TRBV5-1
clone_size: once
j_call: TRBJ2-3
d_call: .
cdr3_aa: CASSFLGGGSLDTQYF
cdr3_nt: TGCGCCAGCAGTTTTTTGGGGGGGGGCAGTCTAGATACGCAGTATTTT

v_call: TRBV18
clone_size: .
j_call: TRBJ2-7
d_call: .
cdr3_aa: CASSPQRSTYEQYF
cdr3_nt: TGTGCCAGCTCACCACAGAGATCCACCTACGAGCAGTACTTC

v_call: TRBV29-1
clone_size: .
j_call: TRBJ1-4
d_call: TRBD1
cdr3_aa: CSVGIGTGREKLFF
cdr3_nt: TGCAGCGTGGGGATCGGGACAGGGCGTGAAAAACTGTTTTTT

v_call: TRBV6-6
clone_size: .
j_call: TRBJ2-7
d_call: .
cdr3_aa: CASSYSTEGRYEQYF
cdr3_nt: TGTGCCAGCAGTTACTCGACGGAAGGGAGGTACGAGCAGTACTTC

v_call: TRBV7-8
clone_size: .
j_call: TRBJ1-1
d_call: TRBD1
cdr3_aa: CASSLRGQKNTEAFF
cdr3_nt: TGTGCCAGCAGCCTCCGGGGACAGAAGAACACTGAAGCTTTCTTT

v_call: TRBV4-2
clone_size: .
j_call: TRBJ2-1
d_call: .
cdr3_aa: CASSQGGGHNEQFF
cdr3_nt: TGTGCCAGCAGCCAGGGGGGAGGACACAATGAGCAGTTCTTC

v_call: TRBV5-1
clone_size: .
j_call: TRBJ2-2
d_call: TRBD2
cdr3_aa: CASSLLGLAGNRADGELFF
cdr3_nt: TGCGCCAGCAGCCTGCTGGGACTAGCGGGAAATCGGGCTGATGGGGAGCTGTTTTTT

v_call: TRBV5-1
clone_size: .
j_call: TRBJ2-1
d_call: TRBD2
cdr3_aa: CASSASGTSYNEQFF
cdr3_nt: TGCGCCAGCAGCGCCAGCGGGACCTCCTACAATGAGCAGTTCTTC

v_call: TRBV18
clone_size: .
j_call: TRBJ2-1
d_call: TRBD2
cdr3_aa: CASSPPNGAGGGNEQFF
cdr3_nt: TGTGCCAGCTCACCACCGAATGGAGCGGGAGGGGGTAATGAGCAGTTCTTC

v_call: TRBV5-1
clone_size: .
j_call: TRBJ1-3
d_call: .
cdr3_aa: CASSFGSLDSRIYSGNTIYF
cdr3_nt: TGCGCCAGCAGCTTTGGAAGTTTGGACAGCCGGATCTACTCTGGAAACACCATATATTTT

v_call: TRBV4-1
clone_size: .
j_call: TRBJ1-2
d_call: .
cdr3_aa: CASSQEAGGLGYTF
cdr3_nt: TGCGCCAGCAGCCAAGAAGCGGGGGGGCTTGGCTACACCTTC

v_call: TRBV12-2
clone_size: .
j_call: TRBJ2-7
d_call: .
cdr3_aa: CASRLVPRPRNNEQYF
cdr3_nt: TGTGCAAGTCGCTTAGTTCCCCGCCCCAGGAATAACGAGCAGTACTTC

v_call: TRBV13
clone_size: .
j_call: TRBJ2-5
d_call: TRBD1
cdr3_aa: CASSQTGGGWETQYF
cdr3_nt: TGTGCCAGCAGCCAAACAGGGGGCGGGTGGGAGACCCAGTACTTC

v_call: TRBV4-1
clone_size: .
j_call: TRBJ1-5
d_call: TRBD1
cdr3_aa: CASSQGSGTGFYQPQHF
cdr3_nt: TGCGCCAGCAGCCAAGGATCCGGGACAGGGTTTTATCAGCCCCAGCATTTT

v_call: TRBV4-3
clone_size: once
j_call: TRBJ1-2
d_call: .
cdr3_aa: CASSQDLGATAPNYGYTF
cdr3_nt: TGCGCCAGCAGCCAAGATCTGGGGGCTACGGCGCCTAACTATGGCTACACCTTC

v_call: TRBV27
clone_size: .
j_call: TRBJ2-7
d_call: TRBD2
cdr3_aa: CASSPTGGADYEQYF
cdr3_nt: TGTGCCAGCAGTCCGACGGGGGGGGCAGACTACGAGCAGTACTTC

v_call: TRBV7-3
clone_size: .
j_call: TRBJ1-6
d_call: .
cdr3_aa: CASSLVQTNSPLHF
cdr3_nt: TGTGCCAGCAGCTTAGTACAGACCAATTCACCCCTCCACTTT

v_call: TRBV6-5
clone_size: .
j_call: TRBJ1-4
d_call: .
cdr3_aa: CASSYSQASNEKLFF
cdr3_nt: TGTGCCAGCAGTTACTCACAGGCGTCTAATGAAAAACTGTTTTTT

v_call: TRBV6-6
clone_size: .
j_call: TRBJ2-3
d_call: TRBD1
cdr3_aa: CASRGQGWDTDTQYF
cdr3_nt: TGTGCCAGCAGGGGACAGGGGTGGGACACAGATACGCAGTATTTT

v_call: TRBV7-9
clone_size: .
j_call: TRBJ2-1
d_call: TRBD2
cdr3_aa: CASSLSGGSSRNEQFF
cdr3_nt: TGTGCCAGCAGCTTATCGGGCGGGAGTTCGAGAAATGAGCAGTTCTTC

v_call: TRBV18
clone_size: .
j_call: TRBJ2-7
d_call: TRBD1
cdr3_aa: CASSLYPPWTGRYEQYF
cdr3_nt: TGTGCCAGCTCACTATACCCACCTTGGACAGGGCGTTACGAGCAGTACTTC

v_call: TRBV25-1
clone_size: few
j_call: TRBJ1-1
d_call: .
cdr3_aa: CASSEQGNTEAFF
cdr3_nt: TGTGCCAGCAGTGAACAGGGGAACACTGAAGCTTTCTTT